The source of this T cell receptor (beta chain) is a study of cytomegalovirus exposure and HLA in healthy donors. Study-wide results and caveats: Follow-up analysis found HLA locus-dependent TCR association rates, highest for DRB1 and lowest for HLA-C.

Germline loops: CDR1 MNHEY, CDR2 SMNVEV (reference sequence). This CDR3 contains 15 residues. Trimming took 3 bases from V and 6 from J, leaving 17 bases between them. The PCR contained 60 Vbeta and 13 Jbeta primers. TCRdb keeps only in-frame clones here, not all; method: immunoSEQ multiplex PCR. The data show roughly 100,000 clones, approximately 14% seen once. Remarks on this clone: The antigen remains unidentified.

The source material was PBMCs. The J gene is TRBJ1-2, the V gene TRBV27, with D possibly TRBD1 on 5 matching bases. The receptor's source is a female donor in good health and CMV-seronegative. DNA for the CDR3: TGTGCCAGCAGTTTGAGCGGGGGTTTGACGCATGGCTACACCTTC. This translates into CASSLSGGLTHGYTF.